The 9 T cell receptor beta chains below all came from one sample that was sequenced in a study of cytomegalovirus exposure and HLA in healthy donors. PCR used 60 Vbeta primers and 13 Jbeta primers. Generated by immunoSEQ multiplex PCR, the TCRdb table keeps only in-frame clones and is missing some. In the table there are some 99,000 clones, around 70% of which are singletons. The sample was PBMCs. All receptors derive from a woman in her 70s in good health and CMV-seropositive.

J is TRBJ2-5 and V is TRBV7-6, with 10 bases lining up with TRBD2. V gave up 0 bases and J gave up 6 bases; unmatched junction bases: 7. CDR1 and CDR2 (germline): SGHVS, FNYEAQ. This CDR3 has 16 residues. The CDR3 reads CASSLASGGAMKTQYF. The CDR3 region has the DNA TGTGCCAGCAGCTTAGCCAGCGGGGGGGCCATGAAGACCCAGTACTTC.

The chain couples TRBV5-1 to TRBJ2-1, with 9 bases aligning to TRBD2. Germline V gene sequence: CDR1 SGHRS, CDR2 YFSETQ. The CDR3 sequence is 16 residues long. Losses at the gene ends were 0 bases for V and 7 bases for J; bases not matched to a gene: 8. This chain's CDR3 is CASSLGSGGPGNEQFF. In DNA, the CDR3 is TGCGCCAGCAGCTTGGGTAGCGGGGGCCCCGGGAATGAGCAGTTCTTC.

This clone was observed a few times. CDR3 sequence: CASHRGVGNQPQHF. The CDR3 coding sequence is TGTGCCAGCCACAGGGGCGTGGGCAATCAGCCCCAGCATTTT. The rearrangement links TRBV2 to TRBJ1-5; 7 nucleotides line up with TRBD1. The CDR3 length is 14 residues. With V trimmed by 8 bases and J by 2 bases, 6 bases remained unmatched. Germline lookup yields CDR1 SNHLY and CDR2 FYNNEI. The full variable domain, its missing parts supplied by reference TRBV2 and TRBJ1-5, is EPEVTQTPSHQVTQMGQEVILRCVPISNHLYFYWYRQILGQKVEFLVSFYNNEISEKSEIFDDQFSVERPDGSNFTLKIRSTKLEDSAMYFCASHRGVGNQPQHFGDGTRLSIL.

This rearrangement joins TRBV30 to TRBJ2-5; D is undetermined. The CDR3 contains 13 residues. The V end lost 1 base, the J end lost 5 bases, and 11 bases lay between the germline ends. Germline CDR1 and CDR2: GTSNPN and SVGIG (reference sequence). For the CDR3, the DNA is TGTGCCTGGAGTGCTCTCGTCGCGGAGACCCAGTACTTC. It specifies CAWSALVAETQYF.

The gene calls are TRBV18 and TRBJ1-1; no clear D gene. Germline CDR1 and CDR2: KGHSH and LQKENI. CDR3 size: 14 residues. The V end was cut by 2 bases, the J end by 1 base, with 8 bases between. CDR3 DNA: TGTGCCAGCTCACCAGCGGCCCAGAACACTGAAGCTTTCTTT. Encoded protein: CASSPAAQNTEAFF.

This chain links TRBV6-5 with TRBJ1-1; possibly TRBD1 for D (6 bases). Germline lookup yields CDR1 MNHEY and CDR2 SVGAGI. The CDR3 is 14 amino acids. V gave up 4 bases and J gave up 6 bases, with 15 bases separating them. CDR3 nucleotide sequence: TGTGCCAGCAGTTGGATGATACAGGGTGCTGAAGCTTTCTTT. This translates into CASSWMIQGAEAFF.

The CDR3 bases are TGTGCCAGCAGCTTAGTTGGGGCAGTTGGTCGCCCCATGAACACTGAAGCTTTCTTT. Encoded protein: CASSLVGAVGRPMNTEAFF. This sequence joins TRBV7-8 and TRBJ1-1, with a possible D match to TRBD1 (5 bases). This CDR3 has 19 residues. The germline V gene encodes CDR1 SGHVS and CDR2 FQNEAQ. V was clipped by 1 base and J by 0 bases, with 21 bases between them.

The CDR3 nucleotides are TGTGCCAGCAGCTTAGGGGGCGTGCTCACTGAAGCTTTCTTT. Its translation is CASSLGGVLTEAFF. The V gene is TRBV11-1, the J gene TRBJ1-1; D possibly corresponds to TRBD1 (5 bases). The V end lost 1 base, the J end lost 4 bases, and 10 bases lay between the germline ends. The CDR3 totals 14 residues. Germline V CDR1 and CDR2: SGHAT, FQDESV (reference sequence).

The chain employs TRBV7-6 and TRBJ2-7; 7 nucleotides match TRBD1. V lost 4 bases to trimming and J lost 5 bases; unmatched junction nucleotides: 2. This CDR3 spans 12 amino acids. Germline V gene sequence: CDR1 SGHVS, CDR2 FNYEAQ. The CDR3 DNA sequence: TGTGCCAGCAGCTCAGGACAGGACGAGCAGTACTTC. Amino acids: CASSSGQDEQYF.